Following are 12 T cell receptor beta chains from one sample sequenced in a study of cytomegalovirus exposure and HLA in healthy donors. The PCR had 60 Vbeta and 13 Jbeta primers. The data were produced by immunoSEQ multiplex PCR, yet TCRdb's version contains in-frame clones alone and is incomplete. The profile covers about 220,000 clones, with around 80% appearing a single time and roughly 6% taken by the ten largest. Specimen: PBMCs. The receptors come from a man between 40 and 49 years old in good health and CMV-seropositive.

The chain couples TRBV6-5 to TRBJ2-1, with D possibly TRBD1 on 7 matching bases. Germline-derived CDR1 and CDR2 are MNHEY and SVGAGI. Trimming left V 6 bases short and J 7 bases short, with 19 bases between. There are 15 residues in the CDR3. This chain's CDR3 is CASRTDRQGGNEQFF. CDR3 DNA sequence: TGTGCCAGCAGGACGGACAGGCAGGGGGGTAATGAGCAGTTCTTC.

The rearrangement joins TRBV2 to TRBJ2-3; 8 bases line up with TRBD1. CDR3 length: 14 amino acids. V gave up 8 bases and J gave up 2 bases; unmatched junction bases: 6. Germline V gene data show CDR1 as SNHLY and CDR2 as FYNNEI. The CDR3 loop is CASQQGVNTDTQYF. As DNA, the CDR3 is TGTGCCAGCCAACAGGGGGTCAACACAGATACGCAGTATTTT.

The gene calls are TRBV27 and TRBJ1-5; 9 bases agree with TRBD1. With 6 bases clipped from V and 6 bases from J, the junction kept 6 bases outside the gene matches. CDR3 length: 14 amino acids. CDR1 and CDR2 (germline): MNHEY, SMNVEV (reference sequence). CDR3 coding DNA: TGTGCCAGCAGCCCACAGGGGGCTGCTCAGCCCCAGCATTTT. Translating gives CASSPQGAAQPQHF.

The chain couples TRBV27 to TRBJ2-2; D perhaps matches TRBD2 (5 bases). The length of the CDR3 is 15 residues. With 6 bases removed from V and 5 bases from J, the gap between germline ends came to 16 bases. Per germline, CDR1 MNHEY and CDR2 SMNVEV (reference sequence). DNA of the CDR3: TGTGCCAGCAGATCTGGAGGTGGAGTGACCGGGGAGCTGTTTTTT. It is translated as CASRSGGGVTGELFF.

This rearrangement joins TRBV27 to TRBJ1-1; 11 nucleotides align to TRBD1. J was trimmed by 5 bases and V by 8 bases; bases with no gene match: 10. The CDR3 contains 15 residues. CDR1 MNHEY and CDR2 SMNVEV come from the germline V gene (reference sequence). As DNA, the CDR3 is TGTGCCAGCCCACCCGGGGACAGGGGGGGAACTGAAGCTTTCTTT. As protein: CASPPGDRGGTEAFF.

The chain has TRBV11-2 and TRBJ1-2, with D possibly being TRBD1 (5 bases). The V and J ends lost 2 bases and 7 bases respectively, with 14 bases between them. CDR1 SGHAT and CDR2 FQNNGV come from the germline V gene. The CDR3 contains 14 residues. The CDR3 reads CASSLSRARGGYTF. The CDR3 DNA follows: TGTGCCAGCAGCTTATCCAGGGCACGAGGTGGCTACACCTTC.

This chain connects TRBV27 to TRBJ1-1, with D perhaps TRBD1 (6 bases). The V gene's germline CDR1 is MNHEY and CDR2 SMNVEV (reference sequence). Trimming pared 2 bases from V and 6 bases from J, leaving 10 bases between. CDR3 size: 13 residues. The CDR3 loop reads CASSLPGVPEAFF. CDR3 coding DNA: TGTGCCAGCAGTTTACCAGGGGTACCTGAAGCTTTCTTT.

The chain joins TRBV19 to TRBJ1-1; D gene unclear. There are 16 residues in the CDR3. Per germline, CDR1 LNHDA and CDR2 SQIVND (reference sequence). Trimming left V 3 bases short and J 4 bases short, with 18 bases between. The CDR3 region has the DNA TGTGCCAGTAGTATTATATTCCGGGAGTCGGGCACTGAAGCTTTCTTT. This translates into CASSIIFRESGTEAFF. The full variable domain, completed using reference TRBV19 and TRBJ1-1, is DGGITQSPKYLFRKEGQNVTLSCEQNLNHDAMYWYRQDPGQGLRLIYYSQIVNDFQKGDIAEGYSVSREKKESFPLTVTSAQKNPTAFYLCASSIIFRESGTEAFFGQGTRLTVV.

The CDR3 nucleotides read TGTGCCAGCAGTGATCCCGGGACAGGAGGGGAAAAACTGTTTTTT. This gives the protein CASSDPGTGGEKLFF. This chain joins TRBV25-1 and TRBJ1-4, with TRBD1 identical over 8 bases. V dropped 3 bases and J dropped 8; count of bases not matched to a gene: 8. This CDR3 contains 15 residues. Germline assignment: CDR1 MGHDK and CDR2 SYGVNS.

This clone has just one count. This chain connects TRBV9 to TRBJ2-7; 9 bases line up with TRBD2. The length of the CDR3 is 14 residues. CDR1 and CDR2 from the germline V gene are SGDLS and YYNGEE. V lost 3 bases, J lost 3 bases, and 4 bases stayed unmatched. The CDR3 loop reads CASSEGLANYEQYF. The CDR3 nucleotides read TGTGCCAGCAGCGAGGGACTAGCAAACTACGAGCAGTACTTC.

This chain connects TRBV6-5 to TRBJ2-7; TRBD1 matches 8 bases. Unmatched junction bases numbered 7, after V lost 2 bases and J lost 4 bases. In germline, CDR1 is MNHEY, CDR2 SVGAGI. The CDR3 extends over 15 amino acids. The CDR3 bases are TGTGCCAGCAGTTACGGTACAGGGGGAAGATACGAGCAGTACTTC. The encoded protein is CASSYGTGGRYEQYF.

The chain combines TRBV5-1 with TRBJ1-1; a possible D gene is TRBD1 (5 bases). With 3 bases removed from V and 3 bases from J, the gap between germline ends came to 12 bases. The germline CDR1 and CDR2 sequences are SGHRS and YFSETQ. This CDR3 region has 14 residues. CDR3: CASSSDTEYTEAFF. Here the CDR3 DNA reads TGCGCCAGCAGCTCGGACACGGAGTACACTGAAGCTTTCTTT.